The T cell receptor beta chain under discussion was sequenced for a study of cytomegalovirus exposure and HLA in healthy donors. Trimming took 5 bases from V and 3 from J; bases not matched to a gene: 7. The germline V gene encodes CDR1 MNHEY and CDR2 SVGAGI. The CDR3 consists of 15 residues. Donors in the study were healthy people who gave bone marrow. Turning to this clone: The target antigen is unknown.

Overall study results and limits: Analyses of presence/absence relied on an assumption of roughly uniform sequencing depth across donors. Among TCR beta chains, those listed as cytomegalovirus-associated numbered around 160.

In the PCR, 60 Vbeta and 13 Jbeta primers were used. The table came from immunoSEQ multiplex PCR; TCRdb's copy has only in-frame clones and leaves some out. Its clone listing holds roughly 190,000 clones. The chain employs TRBV6-5 and TRBJ1-5, with TRBD1 identical over 7 bases. The sequenced material came from PBMCs. The receptor was isolated from a man younger than 45 in good health and CMV-seronegative. CDR3 residues: CASSMTGQNNQPQHF. In DNA form, the CDR3 reads TGTGCCAGCAGTATGACAGGGCAGAACAATCAGCCCCAGCATTTT.